Listed below are T cell receptor beta chains from one sample, sequenced in a study of T-cell memory formation after mild COVID-19. In TCRdb, the 5' RACE reads were re-called with MiXCR into one record per CDR3 protein. The sample holds about 440,000 distinct CDR3 sequences; around 18% are singletons and the top ten take about 8.1%. The sample consisted of PBMCs or a T cell subset sorted from them (not recorded which). These receptors were obtained from an adult woman who had mild COVID-19 (a few samples of this study predate the infection). Cell type and time point are not known. CDR3s include the opening cysteine and the closing phenylalanine or tryptophan. D genes are given only for firm matches. Expanded clones get a size class; other rows say once, few or many, or leave the size out.

few	NA	16	TRBJ2-2	TRBV5-1	CASSRGQGGDTGELFF	TGCGCCAGCAGCCGTGGACAGGGAGGGGACACCGGGGAGCTGTTTTTT
NA	TRBD2	15	TRBJ2-7	TRBV7-3	CASSILAGANYEQYF	TGTGCCAGCAGCATACTAGCGGGGGCTAACTACGAGCAGTACTTC
many	TRBD2	16	TRBJ2-1	TRBV15	CATSRFGLAGLNEQFF	TGTGCCACCAGCAGATTCGGACTAGCGGGGCTTAATGAGCAGTTCTTC
many	TRBD2	15	TRBJ2-1	TRBV4-2	CASSPAGGPNNEQFF	TGTGCCAGCAGCCCAGCGGGAGGGCCTAACAATGAGCAGTTCTTC
few	TRBD2	14	TRBJ2-7	TRBV12-3/TRBV12-4	CASTHGGVAYEQYF	TGTGCCAGCACCCATGGGGGGGTGGCCTACGAGCAGTACTTC
NA	NA	18	TRBJ2-7	TRBV11-3	CASSLRFMGVAWGYEQYF	TGTGCCAGCAGCTTAAGGTTCATGGGGGTCGCTTGGGGCTACGAGCAGTACTTC
few	NA	16	TRBJ2-5	TRBV5-1	CASSLEPSRSWETQYF	TGCGCCAGCAGCTTGGAACCCTCCCGATCGTGGGAGACCCAGTACTTC
few	TRBD2	17	TRBJ2-3	TRBV15	CATSRQRSWTSIRTQYF	TGTGCCACCAGCAGACAAAGGAGTTGGACTAGCATCCGTACGCAGTATTTT
few	NA	12	TRBJ2-7	TRBV11-3	CASSRASYEQYF	TGTGCCAGCAGCAGGGCTTCCTACGAGCAGTACTTC
few	NA	20	TRBJ2-3	TRBV29-1	CSVPPLHLATWQGNTDTQYF	TGCAGCGTCCCACCCCTCCACCTTGCGACGTGGCAGGGCAACACAGATACGCAGTATTTT
many	TRBD2	16	TRBJ2-5	TRBV12-3/TRBV12-4	CASSHYGGGYQETQYF	TGTGCCAGCAGCCACTACGGCGGGGGGTACCAAGAGACCCAGTACTTC
NA	TRBD2	18	TRBJ2-4	TRBV14	CASSQGLAGELAKNIQYF	TGTGCCAGCAGCCAGGGACTAGCGGGAGAGCTGGCCAAAAACATTCAGTACTTC
few	TRBD2	16	TRBJ2-1	TRBV5-1	CASSPGLAVSYNEQFF	TGCGCCAGCAGCCCCGGACTAGCGGTCTCCTACAATGAGCAGTTCTTC
NA	TRBD2	15	TRBJ2-5	TRBV5-1	CASSMGLAGQETQYF	TGCGCCAGCAGCATGGGACTAGCGGGGCAAGAGACCCAGTACTTC
NA	NA	12	TRBJ1-2	TRBV10-3	CAIGGDNYGYTF	TGTGCCATCGGGGGGGACAACTATGGCTACACCTTC
few	TRBD2	16	TRBJ2-5	TRBV4-3	CASSQDLTSGSETQYF	TGCGCCAGCAGCCAAGATCTTACTAGCGGATCAGAGACCCAGTACTTC
many	NA	15	TRBJ2-7	TRBV7-3	CASSPRQGPVYEQYF	TGTGCCAGCAGCCCGCGCCAGGGGCCAGTCTACGAGCAGTACTTC
NA	NA	15	TRBJ1-2	TRBV7-2	CASSLQTTEFYGYTF	TGTGCCAGCAGCTTACAGACGACAGAGTTCTATGGCTACACCTTC
NA	NA	15	TRBJ1-1	TRBV6-5	CASSYLGVVGTEAFF	TGTGCCAGCAGTTACTTAGGGGTGGTAGGCACTGAAGCTTTCTTT
NA	TRBD1	14	TRBJ2-1	TRBV12-3/TRBV12-4	CASSLEQGSDEQFF	TGTGCCAGCAGTTTAGAACAGGGGAGCGATGAGCAGTTCTTC
many	TRBD1	14	TRBJ2-3	TRBV29-1	CSVAGQGVTDTQYF	TGCAGCGTTGCGGGACAGGGGGTGACAGATACGCAGTATTTT
NA	NA	17	TRBJ2-3	TRBV21-1	CASSPTDREGRTDTQYF	TGTGCCAGCAGTCCTACGGACCGGGAGGGCCGCACAGATACGCAGTATTTT
NA	TRBD1	14	TRBJ2-7	TRBV20-1	CSAIRDRAPYEQYF	TGCAGTGCAATCCGGGACAGGGCCCCCTACGAGCAGTACTTC